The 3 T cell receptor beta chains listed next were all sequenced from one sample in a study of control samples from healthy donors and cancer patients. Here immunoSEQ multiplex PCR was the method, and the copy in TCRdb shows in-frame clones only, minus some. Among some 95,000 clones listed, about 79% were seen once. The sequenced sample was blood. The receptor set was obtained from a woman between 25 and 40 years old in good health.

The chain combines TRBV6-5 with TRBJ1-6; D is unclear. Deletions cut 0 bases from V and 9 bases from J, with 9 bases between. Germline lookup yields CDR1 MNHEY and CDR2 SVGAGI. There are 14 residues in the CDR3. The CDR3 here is CASSYSAGGSPLHF. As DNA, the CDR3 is TGTGCCAGCAGTTACTCGGCAGGTGGTTCACCCCTCCACTTT.

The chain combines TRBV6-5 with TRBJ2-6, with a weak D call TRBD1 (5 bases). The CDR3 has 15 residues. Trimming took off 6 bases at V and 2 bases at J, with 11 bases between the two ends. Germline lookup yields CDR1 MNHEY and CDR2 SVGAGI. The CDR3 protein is CASRLTRAGANVLTF. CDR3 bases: TGTGCCAGCAGGCTTACCAGGGCTGGGGCCAACGTCCTGACTTTC.

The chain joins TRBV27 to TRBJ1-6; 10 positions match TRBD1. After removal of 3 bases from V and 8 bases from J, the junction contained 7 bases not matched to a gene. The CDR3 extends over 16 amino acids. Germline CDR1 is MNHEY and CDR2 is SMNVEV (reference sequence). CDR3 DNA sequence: TGTGCCAGCAGTTTCCGCTCCGGGACAGGGGATTCACCCCTCCACTTT. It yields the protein CASSFRSGTGDSPLHF.